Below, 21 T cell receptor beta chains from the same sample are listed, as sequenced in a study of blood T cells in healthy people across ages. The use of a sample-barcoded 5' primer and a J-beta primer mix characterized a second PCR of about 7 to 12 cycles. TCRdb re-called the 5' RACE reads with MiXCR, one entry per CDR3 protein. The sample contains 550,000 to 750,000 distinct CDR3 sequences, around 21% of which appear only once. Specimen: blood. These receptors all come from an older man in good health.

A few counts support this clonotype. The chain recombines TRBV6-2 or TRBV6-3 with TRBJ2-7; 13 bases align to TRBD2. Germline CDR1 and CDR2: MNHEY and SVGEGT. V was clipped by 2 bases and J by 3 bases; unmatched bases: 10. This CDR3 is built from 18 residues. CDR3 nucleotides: TGTGCCAGCAGTTACGACGCTTGGACTAGCGGGAGCAACTACGAGCAGTACTTC. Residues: CASSYDAWTSGSNYEQYF.

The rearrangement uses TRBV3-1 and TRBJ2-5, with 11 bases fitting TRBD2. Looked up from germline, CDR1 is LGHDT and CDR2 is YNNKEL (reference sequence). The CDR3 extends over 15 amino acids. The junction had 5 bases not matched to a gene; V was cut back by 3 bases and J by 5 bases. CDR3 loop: CASSHRLAGKETQYF. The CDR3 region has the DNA TGTGCCAGCAGCCACAGACTAGCGGGGAAGGAGACCCAGTACTTC.

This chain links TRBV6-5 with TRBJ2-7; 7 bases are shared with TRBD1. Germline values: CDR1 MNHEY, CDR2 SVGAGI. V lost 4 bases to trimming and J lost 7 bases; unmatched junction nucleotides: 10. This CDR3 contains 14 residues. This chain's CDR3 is CASSSRQGKGEQYF. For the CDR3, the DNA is TGTGCCAGCAGTTCAAGACAGGGCAAGGGGGAGCAGTACTTC.

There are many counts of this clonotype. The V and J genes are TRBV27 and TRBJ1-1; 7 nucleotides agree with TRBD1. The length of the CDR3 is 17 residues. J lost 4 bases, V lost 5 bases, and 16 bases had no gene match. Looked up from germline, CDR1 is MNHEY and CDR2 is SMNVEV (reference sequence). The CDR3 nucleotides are TGTGCCAGCAGTCCAATTGACAGGGCCCCATGGAGCACTGAAGCTTTCTTT. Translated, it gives CASSPIDRAPWSTEAFF.

The CDR3 sequence: CASSSTTGGYQETQYF. DNA of the CDR3: TGTGCCAGCAGCTCCACCACCGGAGGGTACCAAGAGACCCAGTACTTC. The chain carries TRBV3-1 and TRBJ2-5; possible D gene TRBD2, 6 bases. CDR1 is LGHDT and CDR2 is YNNKEL in the germline V gene (reference sequence). The CDR3 spans 16 residues. Between the trimmed V and J ends, which lost 5 bases and 0 bases, there was a span of 16 bases.

The CDR3 DNA sequence: TGTGCCAGCAGCCAAGAAAGGCCGACGTACAATGAGCAGTTCTTC. It is translated as CASSQERPTYNEQFF. The rearrangement links TRBV3-1 to TRBJ2-1; D call uncertain. V dropped 0 bases and J dropped 4 bases, with 10 bases sitting between them. Germline V gene lookup returns CDR1 LGHDT and CDR2 YNNKEL (reference sequence). This CDR3 comprises 15 residues.

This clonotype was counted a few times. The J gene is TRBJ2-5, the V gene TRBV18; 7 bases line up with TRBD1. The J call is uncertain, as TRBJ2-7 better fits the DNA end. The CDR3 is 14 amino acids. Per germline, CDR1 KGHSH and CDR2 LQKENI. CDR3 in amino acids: CASSPGAGGYEQYF. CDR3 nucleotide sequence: TGTGCCAGCTCACCAGGCGCAGGGGGCTACGAGCAGTACTTC.

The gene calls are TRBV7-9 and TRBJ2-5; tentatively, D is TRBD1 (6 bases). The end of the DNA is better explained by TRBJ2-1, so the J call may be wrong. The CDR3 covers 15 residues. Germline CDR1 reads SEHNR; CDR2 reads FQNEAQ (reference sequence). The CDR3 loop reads CASSLTGSGSNEQFF. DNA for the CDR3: TGTGCCAGCAGCTTAACAGGGAGTGGAAGCAATGAGCAGTTCTTC.

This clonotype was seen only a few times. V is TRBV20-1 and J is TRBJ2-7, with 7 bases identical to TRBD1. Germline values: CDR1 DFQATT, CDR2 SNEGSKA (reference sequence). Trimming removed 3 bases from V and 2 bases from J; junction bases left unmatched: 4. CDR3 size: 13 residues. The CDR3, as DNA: TGCAGTGCTAGGGACAGGAGTACCTACGAGCAGTACTTC. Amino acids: CSARDRSTYEQYF.

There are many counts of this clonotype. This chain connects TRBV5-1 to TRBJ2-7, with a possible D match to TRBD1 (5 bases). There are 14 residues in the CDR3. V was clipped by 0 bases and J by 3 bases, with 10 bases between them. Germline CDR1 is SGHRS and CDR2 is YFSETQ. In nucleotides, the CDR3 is TGCGCCAGCAGCTTGGGACAGATCGGCTACGAGCAGTACTTC. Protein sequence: CASSLGQIGYEQYF. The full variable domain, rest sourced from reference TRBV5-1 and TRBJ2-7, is KAGVTQTPRYLIKTRGQQVTLSCSPISGHRSVSWYQQTPGQGLQFLFEYFSETQRNKGNFPGRFSGRQFSNSRSEMNVSTLELGDSALYLCASSLGQIGYEQYFGPGTRLTVT.

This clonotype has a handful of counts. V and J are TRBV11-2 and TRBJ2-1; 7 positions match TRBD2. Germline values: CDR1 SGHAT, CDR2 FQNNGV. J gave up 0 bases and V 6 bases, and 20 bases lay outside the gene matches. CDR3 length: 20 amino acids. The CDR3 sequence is CASRESGGTTQLGSYNEQFF. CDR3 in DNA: TGTGCCAGCAGAGAATCCGGCGGGACTACTCAGTTGGGCTCCTACAATGAGCAGTTCTTC.

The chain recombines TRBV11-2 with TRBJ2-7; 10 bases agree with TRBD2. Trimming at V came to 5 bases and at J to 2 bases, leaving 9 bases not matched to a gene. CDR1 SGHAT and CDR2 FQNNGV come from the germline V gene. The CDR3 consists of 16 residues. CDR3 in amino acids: CASSPLSGRGPYEQYF. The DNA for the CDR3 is TGTGCCAGCAGCCCCCTCAGCGGGAGGGGTCCCTACGAGCAGTACTTC.

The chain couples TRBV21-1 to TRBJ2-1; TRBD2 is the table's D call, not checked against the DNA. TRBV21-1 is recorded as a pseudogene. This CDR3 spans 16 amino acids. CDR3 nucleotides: TGTGCCAGCAGTCCCGGGACTAGCGGGAGGGCCGACGAGCAGTTCTTC. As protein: CASSPGTSGRADEQFF.

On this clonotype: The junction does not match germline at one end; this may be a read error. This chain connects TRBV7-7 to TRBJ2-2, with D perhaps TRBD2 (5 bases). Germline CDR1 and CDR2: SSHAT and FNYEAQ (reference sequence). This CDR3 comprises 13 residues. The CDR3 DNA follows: TGTGCTAGCAGTCTACAGCGGACCGGGGAGCTGTTTTTT. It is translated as CASSLQRTGELFF.

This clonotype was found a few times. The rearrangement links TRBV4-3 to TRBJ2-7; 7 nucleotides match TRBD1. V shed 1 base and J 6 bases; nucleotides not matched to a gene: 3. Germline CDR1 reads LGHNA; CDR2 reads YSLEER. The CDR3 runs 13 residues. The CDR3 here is CASSQGQGLEQYF. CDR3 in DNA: TGCGCCAGCAGCCAAGGACAGGGCCTCGAGCAGTACTTC.

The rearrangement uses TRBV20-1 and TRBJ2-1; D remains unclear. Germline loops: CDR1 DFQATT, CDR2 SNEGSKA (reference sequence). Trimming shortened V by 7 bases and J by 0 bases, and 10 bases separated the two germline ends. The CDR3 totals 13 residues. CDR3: CSVVSSSYNEQFF. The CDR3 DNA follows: TGCAGTGTGGTTAGCAGCTCCTACAATGAGCAGTTCTTC.

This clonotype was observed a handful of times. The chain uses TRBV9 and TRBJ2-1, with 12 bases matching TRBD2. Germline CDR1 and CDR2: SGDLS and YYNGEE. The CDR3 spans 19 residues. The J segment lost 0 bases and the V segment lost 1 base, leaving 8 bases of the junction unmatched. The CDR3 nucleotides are TGTGCCAGCAGCGTAAATGGTCTAGCGGGAGGGCCCTCCTACAATGAGCAGTTCTTC. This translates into CASSVNGLAGGPSYNEQFF.

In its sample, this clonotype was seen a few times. CDR3 coding DNA: TGTGCCAGCAGCGTAGCTATGTCTAGCGGGAGTAATGAGCAGTTCTTC. Protein sequence: CASSVAMSSGSNEQFF. The chain uses TRBV9 and TRBJ2-5, with 10 positions matching TRBD2. The better agreement between TRBJ2-1 and the DNA end casts doubt on the J call. Germline values: CDR1 SGDLS, CDR2 YYNGEE. The length of the CDR3 is 16 residues.

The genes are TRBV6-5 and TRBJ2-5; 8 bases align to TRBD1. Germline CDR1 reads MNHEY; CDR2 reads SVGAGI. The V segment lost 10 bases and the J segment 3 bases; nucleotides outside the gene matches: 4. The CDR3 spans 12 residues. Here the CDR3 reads CATRTGKETQYF. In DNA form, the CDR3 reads TGTGCCACGAGGACAGGGAAAGAGACCCAGTACTTC.

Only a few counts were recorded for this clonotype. The CDR3 here is CASSQSNRLNTEAFF. The CDR3 DNA reads TGTGCCAGCAGCCAATCAAACCGCCTGAACACTGAAGCTTTCTTT. The V and J genes are TRBV3-1 and TRBJ1-1; D ambiguous. Trimming took 2 bases from V and 0 from J, leaving 10 bases between them. The length of the CDR3 is 15 residues. Germline CDR1 reads LGHDT; CDR2 reads YNNKEL (reference sequence). Drawing the rest from reference TRBV3-1 and TRBJ1-1, the complete variable domain is DTAVSQTPKYLVTQMGNDKSIKCEQNLGHDTMYWYKQDSKKFLKIMFSYNNKELIINETVPNRFSPKSPDKAHLNLHINSLELGDSAVYFCASSQSNRLNTEAFFGQGTRLTVV.

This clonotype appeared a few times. In DNA form, the CDR3 reads TGTGCCAGCAGCTTGGACCTGACCCAGTACTTC. Amino acid sequence: CASSLDLTQYF. The genes are TRBV7-6 and TRBJ2-1; no reliable D call. The DNA matches TRBJ2-5 better at its end, which makes the J call doubtful. CDR1 and CDR2 (germline): SGHVS, FNYEAQ. The CDR3 covers 11 residues.